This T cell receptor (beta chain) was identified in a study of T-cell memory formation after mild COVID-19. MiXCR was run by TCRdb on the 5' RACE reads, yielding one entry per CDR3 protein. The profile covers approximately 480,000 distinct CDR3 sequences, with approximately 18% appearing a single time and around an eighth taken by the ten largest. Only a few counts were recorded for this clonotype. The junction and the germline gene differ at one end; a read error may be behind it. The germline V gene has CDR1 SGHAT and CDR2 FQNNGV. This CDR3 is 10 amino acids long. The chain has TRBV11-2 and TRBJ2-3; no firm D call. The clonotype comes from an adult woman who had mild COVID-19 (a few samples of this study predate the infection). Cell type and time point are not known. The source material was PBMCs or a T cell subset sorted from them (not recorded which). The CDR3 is CASSVDTQYF. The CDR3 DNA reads TGTGCCAGCAGCGTAGATACGCAGTATTTT.